One T cell receptor (beta chain) is described in this entry. Repertoires were generated with immunoSEQ multiplex PCR, while TCRdb's copy carries only in-frame clones and drops some. The sample has approximately 400,000 clones; 88% are singletons. Study members were between roughly 18 and 100 years old and lived in around 24 US regions. Two negative PCRs, clearance, or symptom resolution had been documented for recovered Cohort 3 donors. The record originates from a study of blood T cell repertoires in COVID-19. About the study: COVID-19 samples, acute and convalescent, were from the United States, Italy and Spain. Nucleic acid was either cDNA or gDNA, and it came from T cells, B-cell-depleted T cells, or PBMCs.

The receptor was isolated from a woman between 18 and 29 years old who had recovered from COVID-19. Sample: PBMCs or T cells enriched from blood (not recorded which).

CDR3 in amino acids: CASSEGPRRQETQYF. The CDR3 bases are TGTGCCAGCAGTGAAGGGCCCAGGAGGCAAGAGACCCAGTACTTC. The chain carries TRBV2 and TRBJ2-5, with D tentatively TRBD2 (5 bases). The CDR3 has 15 amino acids. Trimming stripped 1 base from V and 2 bases from J, with 11 bases between. Looked up from germline, CDR1 is SNHLY and CDR2 is FYNNEI.